This T cell receptor beta chain was sequenced in a study of blood T cell repertoires in COVID-19. Turning to the study itself: Spain, Italy and the United States supplied samples that represented acute and convalescent COVID-19. PBMCs, B-cell-depleted T cells, or T cells provided the cDNA or gDNA that made up the material.

The CDR3 covers 17 residues. The germline gives CDR1 SGHNT, CDR2 YYREEE (reference sequence). Trimming cost V 1 base and J 4 bases; bases outside gene matches: 9. Authors' methods: Reference gene primer amplification in the assay estimated nucleated cell counts. This table comes from immunoSEQ multiplex PCR, and its TCRdb copy is limited to in-frame clones, with some not included. The D gene and trimming were derived from the DNA, and the V and J assignments and clone size from that table. Here the sample spans some 350,000 clones, around 90% being singletons. The sequence was collected from a human donor in a cohort sampled during active COVID-19. Specimen: peripheral blood. The rearrangement links TRBV5-4 to TRBJ2-1, with 9 bases lining up with TRBD2. The chain's CDR3 is CASSLPLRREGYNEQFF. For the CDR3, the DNA is TGTGCCAGCAGCTTGCCCCTGAGGCGGGAGGGGTACAATGAGCAGTTCTTC.